These T cell receptor beta chains were read from a single sample in a study of identical twins. TCRdb re-called the 5' RACE reads with MiXCR, one entry per CDR3 protein. This table has more than 1.5 million distinct CDR3 sequences, around a third appearing once. Material: cord blood. The receptors were gathered from a newborn girl in good health. Both conserved end residues are part of each CDR3. The order of the fields is J gene, D gene, clone size, V gene, CDR3 DNA, CDR3 protein. The D gene is left open where the match is weak. Not all rows give a size; the values are once, few, many and, for expanded clones, a class.

TRBJ2-4 . . TRBV7-9 TGTGCCAGCAGCCCGAGGCTCCGGGACGGTCCCAACATTCAGTACTTC CASSPRLRDGPNIQYF
TRBJ1-1 TRBD1 few TRBV3-1 TGTGCCAGCAGCCAATTCCGGGACAGCACTGAAGCTTTCTTT CASSQFRDSTEAFF
TRBJ2-1 . . TRBV20-1 TGCAGTGCTATGGGAAGCCTGATCACCTACAATGAGCAGTTCTTC CSAMGSLITYNEQFF
TRBJ2-1 TRBD2 many TRBV5-6 TGTGCCAGCAGCTTGACGGGAGGGCCGCCCTTCAAGGGTAATGAGCAGTTCTTC CASSLTGGPPFKGNEQFF
TRBJ2-7 . many TRBV29-1 TGCAGCGTCTCCAGGGGTGAGGTGTCCTACGAGCAGTACTTC CSVSRGEVSYEQYF
TRBJ2-7 TRBD2 few TRBV4-2 TGTGCCAGCAGCCTGCTAGCGGGCGGGAACTACGAGCAGTACTTC CASSLLAGGNYEQYF
TRBJ1-2 . few TRBV3-1 TGTGCCAGCAGCCAAGTCCTGGGGGCGGATGGCTACACCTTC CASSQVLGADGYTF
TRBJ2-1 TRBD2 . TRBV5-1 TGCGCCAGCAGCTTAGATAGCGGGAGAAGTGAGCAGTTCTTC CASSLDSGRSEQFF
TRBJ2-4 . . TRBV7-2 TGTGCCAGCAGCTTAGAAGAGTTTCAGGACATTCCGTACTTC CASSLEEFQDIPYF
TRBJ2-1 TRBD1 few TRBV20-1 TGCAGTGCTATGACAGGGCCCCCATACAATGAGCAGTTCTTC CSAMTGPPYNEQFF
TRBJ2-3 . few TRBV27 TGTGCCAGCAGTCCCAATCAGGGCGTAGATACGCAGTATTTT CASSPNQGVDTQYF
TRBJ2-3 TRBD2 . TRBV9 TGTGCCAGCAGCAGTAGCGGGGTCGTGACAGATACGCAGTATTTT CASSSSGVVTDTQYF
TRBJ1-2 . . TRBV3-1 TGTGCCAGCAGCCAAGATTTTGGAGGACCAGGGGTTGGCTACACCTTC CASSQDFGGPGVGYTF
TRBJ2-1 . many TRBV29-1 TGCAGCGTTGAAGATCCCTACCTCCTAGCGAAGGGGTCCTACAATGAGCAGTTCTTC CSVEDPYLLAKGSYNEQFF
TRBJ2-2 TRBD2 . TRBV3-1 TGTGCCAGCAGCCAAGATTGGCGGGGGGCCCACACCGGGGAGCTGTTTTTT CASSQDWRGAHTGELFF
TRBJ2-7 TRBD2 . TRBV29-1 TGCAGCGCCGCGACTAGCGGGAAAAGCGAGCAGTACTTC CSAATSGKSEQYF